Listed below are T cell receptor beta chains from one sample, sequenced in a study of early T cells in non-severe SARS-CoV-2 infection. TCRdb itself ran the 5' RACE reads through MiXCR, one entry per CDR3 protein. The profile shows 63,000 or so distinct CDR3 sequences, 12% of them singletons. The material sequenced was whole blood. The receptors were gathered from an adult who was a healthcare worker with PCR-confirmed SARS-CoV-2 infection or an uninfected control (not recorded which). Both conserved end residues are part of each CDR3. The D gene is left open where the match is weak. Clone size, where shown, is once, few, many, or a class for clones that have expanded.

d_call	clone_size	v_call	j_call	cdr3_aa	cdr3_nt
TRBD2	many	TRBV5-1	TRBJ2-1	CASRELAASNEQFF	TGCGCCAGCAGAGAGCTAGCGGCCTCCAATGAGCAGTTCTTC
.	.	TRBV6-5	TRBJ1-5	CASWRPNQPQHF	TGTGCCAGTTGGCGGCCCAATCAGCCCCAGCATTTT
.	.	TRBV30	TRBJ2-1	CAWNTRSVFNQQFF	TGTGCCTGGAATACAAGGTCAGTCTTTAATCAGCAGTTCTTC
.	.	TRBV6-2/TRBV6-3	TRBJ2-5	CASGQAVETQYF	TGTGCCAGCGGCCAAGCCGTCGAGACCCAGTACTTC
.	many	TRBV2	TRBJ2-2	CASTRDNVAGELFF	TGTGCCAGCACCCGAGACAATGTCGCCGGGGAGCTGTTTTTT
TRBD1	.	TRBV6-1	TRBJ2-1	CASSETTGLEQFF	TGTGCCAGCAGTGAAACGACAGGGCTTGAGCAGTTCTTC
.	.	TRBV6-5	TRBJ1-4	CASKGDRDSINEKLFF	TGTGCCAGCAAGGGGGACCGGGACTCGATTAATGAAAAACTGTTTTTT
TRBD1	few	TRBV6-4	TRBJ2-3	CASSFRGHVSDTQYF	TGTGCCAGCAGCTTCAGGGGGCATGTATCAGATACGCAGTATTTT
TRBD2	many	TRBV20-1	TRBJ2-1	CSASEGLAGFNSYNEQFF	TGCAGTGCTAGTGAAGGACTAGCGGGATTCAACTCCTACAATGAGCAGTTCTTC
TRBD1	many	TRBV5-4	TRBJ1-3	CASSFRQGLGENTIYF	TGTGCCAGCAGCTTCCGACAGGGCCTTGGGGAAAACACCATATATTTT
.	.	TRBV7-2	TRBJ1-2	CASRLTSRVNYGYTF	TGTGCCAGCAGGCTTACTTCTAGGGTCAACTATGGCTACACCTTC
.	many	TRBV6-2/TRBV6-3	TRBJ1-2	CASRDWTANYGYTF	TGTGCCAGCAGAGATTGGACAGCAAACTATGGCTACACCTTC
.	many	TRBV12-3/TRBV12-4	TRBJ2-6	CASMFFSSGANVLTF	TGTGCCAGCATGTTTTTCAGCTCTGGGGCCAACGTCCTGACTTTC
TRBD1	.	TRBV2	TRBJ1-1	CASKEQGARDTEAFF	TGTGCCAGCAAAGAACAGGGGGCGAGGGACACTGAAGCTTTCTTT
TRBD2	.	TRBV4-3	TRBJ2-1	CASSQDVAGSYNEQFF	TGCGCCAGCAGCCAAGATGTAGCGGGCTCCTACAATGAGCAGTTCTTC
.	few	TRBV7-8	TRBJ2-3	CASSLGQGFTDTQYF	TGTGCCAGCAGCTTAGGTCAGGGATTCACAGATACGCAGTATTTT
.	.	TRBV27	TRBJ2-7	CASSLSRITHEQYF	TGTGCCAGCAGTTTAAGTAGAATCACCCACGAGCAGTACTTC
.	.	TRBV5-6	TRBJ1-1	CASSAEPFANQAFF	TGTGCCAGCAGCGCCGAGCCCTTTGCCAACCAAGCTTTCTTT
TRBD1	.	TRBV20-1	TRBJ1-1	CSARDRAEAFF	TGCAGTGCACGGGACAGGGCTGAAGCTTTCTTT
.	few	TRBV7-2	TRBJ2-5	CASSLRVPAGTQYF	TGTGCCAGCAGCCTACGGGTCCCGGCGGGGACCCAGTACTTC
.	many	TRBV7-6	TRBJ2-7	CASSLGGTYEQYF	TGTGCCAGCAGCTTAGGGGGGACATACGAGCAGTACTTC
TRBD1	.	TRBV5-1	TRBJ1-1	CASSLFRGQGSTEAFF	TGCGCCAGCAGCTTGTTTCGCGGACAGGGGAGCACTGAAGCTTTCTTT
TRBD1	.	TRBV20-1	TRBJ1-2	CSADIQGANYGYTF	TGCAGTGCCGATATACAGGGGGCCAACTATGGCTACACCTTC
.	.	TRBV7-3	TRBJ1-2	CASSFTGQSNYGYTF	TGTGCCAGCAGCTTTACGGGGCAGTCTAACTATGGCTACACCTTC
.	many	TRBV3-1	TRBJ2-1	CASSHSQRVHEQFF	TGTGCCAGCAGCCACAGTCAAAGGGTCCATGAGCAGTTCTTC
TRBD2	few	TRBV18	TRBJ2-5	CASSRSAGGFGETQYF	TGTGCCAGCTCACGGTCAGCGGGAGGTTTCGGAGAGACCCAGTACTTC
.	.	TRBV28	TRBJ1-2	CASSFEGMRGYTF	TGTGCCAGCAGTTTTGAGGGAATGCGGGGCTACACCTTC
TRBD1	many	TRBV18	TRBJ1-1	CASSRGQGEAFF	TGTGCCAGCTCAAGAGGACAGGGAGAAGCTTTCTTT
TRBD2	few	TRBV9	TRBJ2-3	CASSVVGRADTQYF	TGTGCCAGCAGCGTAGTTGGGAGGGCAGATACGCAGTATTTT